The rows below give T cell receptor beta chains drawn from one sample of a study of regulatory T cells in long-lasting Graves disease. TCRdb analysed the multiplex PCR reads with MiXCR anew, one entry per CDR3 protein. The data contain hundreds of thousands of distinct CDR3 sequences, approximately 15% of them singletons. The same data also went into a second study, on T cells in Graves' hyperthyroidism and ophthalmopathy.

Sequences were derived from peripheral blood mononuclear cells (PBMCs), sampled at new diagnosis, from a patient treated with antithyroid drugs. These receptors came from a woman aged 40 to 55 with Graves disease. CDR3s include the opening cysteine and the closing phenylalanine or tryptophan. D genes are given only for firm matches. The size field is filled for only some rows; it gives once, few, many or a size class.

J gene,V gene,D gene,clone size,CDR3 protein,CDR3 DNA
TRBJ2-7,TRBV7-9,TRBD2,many,CASSPAGGSYEQYF,TGTGCCAGCAGCCCAGCGGGAGGATCCTACGAGCAGTACTTC
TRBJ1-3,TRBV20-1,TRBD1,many,CSARRGQGDYTIYF,TGCAGTGCTCGACGGGGACAGGGGGATTACACCATATATTTT
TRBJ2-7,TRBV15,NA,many,CATSRVGDLNEQYF,TGTGCCACCAGCAGAGTCGGGGATCTGAACGAGCAGTACTTC
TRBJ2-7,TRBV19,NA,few,CASSIAEAGAYEQYF,TGTGCCAGTAGTATCGCGGAAGCGGGCGCCTACGAGCAGTACTTC
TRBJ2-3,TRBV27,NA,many,CASSLEAGVQYF,TGTGCCAGCAGTTTAGAGGCAGGGGTGCAGTATTTT
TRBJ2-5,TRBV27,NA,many,CASICVVSNASSQETQYF,TGTGCCAGCATCTGCGTAGTTTCAAACGCATCATCGCAAGAGACCCAGTACTTC
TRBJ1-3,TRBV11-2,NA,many,CASSLDGRIYSGNTIYF,TGTGCCAGCAGCTTAGATGGCAGGATCTACTCTGGAAACACCATATATTTT
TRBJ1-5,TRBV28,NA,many,CASSLVADSNQPQHF,TGTGCCAGCAGTTTGGTGGCAGATAGCAATCAGCCCCAGCATTTT
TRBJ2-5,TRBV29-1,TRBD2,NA,CSGEGLAKTQYF,TGCAGCGGGGAGGGACTAGCGAAGACCCAGTACTTC
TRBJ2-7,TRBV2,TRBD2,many,CASSASASGLREQYF,TGTGCCAGCAGTGCATCGGCTAGCGGGTTGAGGGAGCAGTACTTC
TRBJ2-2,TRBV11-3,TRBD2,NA,CASSLEKGGRNTGELFF,TGTGCCAGCAGCTTAGAAAAAGGCGGGAGGAACACCGGGGAGCTGTTTTTT
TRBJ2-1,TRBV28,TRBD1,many,CASSPGQTSYNEQFF,TGTGCCAGCAGTCCGGGACAGACCTCCTACAATGAGCAGTTCTTC
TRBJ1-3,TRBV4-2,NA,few,CASSQYEMGGNTIYF,TGTGCCAGCAGCCAATACGAGATGGGTGGAAACACCATATATTTT
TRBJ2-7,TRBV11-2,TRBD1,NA,CASSMTGSTYEQYF,TGTGCCAGCAGCATGACAGGGTCCACCTACGAGCAGTACTTC
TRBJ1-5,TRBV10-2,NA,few,CASSESLLGTPRQPQHF,TGCGCCAGCAGTGAATCGCTCCTCGGGACACCCAGGCAGCCCCAGCATTTT
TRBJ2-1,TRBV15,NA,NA,CATSRSDRILSLLSQTKYNEQFF,TGTGCCACCAGCAGATCTGACCGAATACTAAGCTTGCTCTCTCAGACCAAATACAATGAGCAGTTCTTC
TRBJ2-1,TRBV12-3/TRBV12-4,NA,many,CASSLALTSNEQFF,TGTGCCAGCAGTTTAGCTTTGACTAGTAATGAGCAGTTCTTC
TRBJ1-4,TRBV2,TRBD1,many,CASRATGGEKLFF,TGTGCCAGCAGAGCTACAGGGGGCGAAAAACTGTTTTTT
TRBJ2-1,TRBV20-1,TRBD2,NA,CSASLGLVRYNEQFF,TGCAGTGCTAGTCTCGGACTAGTTAGGTACAATGAGCAGTTCTTC
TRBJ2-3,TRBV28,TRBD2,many,CASSLIRGRASATDTQYF,TGTGCCAGCAGTTTAATTCGCGGGAGGGCTAGCGCCACAGATACGCAGTATTTT
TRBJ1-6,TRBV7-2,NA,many,CASSQYNSPLHF,TGTGCCAGCAGCCAATATAATTCACCCCTCCACTTT
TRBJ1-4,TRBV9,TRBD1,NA,CASSVGETGLGEKLFF,TGTGCCAGCAGCGTAGGCGAGACAGGGCTCGGGGAAAAACTGTTTTTT
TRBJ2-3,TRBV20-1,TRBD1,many,CSAHTGTGGSDTQYF,TGCAGTGCTCATACCGGGACAGGGGGCTCAGATACGCAGTATTTT
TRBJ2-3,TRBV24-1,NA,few,CATSDLDGDTQYF,TGTGCCACCAGTGATTTGGACGGAGATACGCAGTATTTT
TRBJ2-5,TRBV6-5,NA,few,CASSYSNLGQETQYF,TGTGCCAGCAGTTACTCGAATCTCGGACAAGAGACCCAGTACTTC
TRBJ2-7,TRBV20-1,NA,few,CSARDGRETYEQYF,TGCAGTGCTAGAGATGGACGAGAGACCTACGAGCAGTACTTC
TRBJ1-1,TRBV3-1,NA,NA,CASSPARGGEGTEAFF,TGTGCCAGCAGCCCGGCTAGAGGGGGTGAAGGAACTGAAGCTTTCTTT
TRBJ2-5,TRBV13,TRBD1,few,CASSLPRGRGRQETQYF,TGTGCCAGCAGCCTACCTAGGGGGCGAGGTCGACAAGAGACCCAGTACTTC
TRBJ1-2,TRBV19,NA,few,CASSPYTDGYTF,TGTGCCAGTAGTCCCTACACAGATGGCTACACCTTC
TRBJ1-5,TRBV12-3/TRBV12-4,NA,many,CASSLDRGDQPQHF,TGTGCCAGCAGTTTAGATCGGGGGGATCAGCCCCAGCATTTT
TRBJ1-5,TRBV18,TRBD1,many,CASSAGTGTDQPQHF,TGTGCCAGCTCAGCCGGGACAGGGACGGATCAGCCCCAGCATTTT